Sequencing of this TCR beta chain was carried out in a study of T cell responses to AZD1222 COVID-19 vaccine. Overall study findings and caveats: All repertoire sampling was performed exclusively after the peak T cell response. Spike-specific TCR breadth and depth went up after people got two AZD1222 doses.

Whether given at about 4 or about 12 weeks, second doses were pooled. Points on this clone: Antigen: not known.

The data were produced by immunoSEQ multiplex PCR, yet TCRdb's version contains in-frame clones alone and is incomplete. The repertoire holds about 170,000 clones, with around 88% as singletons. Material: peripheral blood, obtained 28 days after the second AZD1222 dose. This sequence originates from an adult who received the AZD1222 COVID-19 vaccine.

CDR3 sequence: CASSEYMNTEAFF. The CDR3 bases are TGTGCCAGCAGTGAATACATGAACACTGAAGCTTTCTTT. The chain has TRBV2 and TRBJ1-1; no clear D gene. The CDR3 totals 13 residues. Germline loops: CDR1 SNHLY, CDR2 FYNNEI. The ends were cut back, 2 bases at V and 0 bases at J, with 4 bases in the middle.